What follows is one T cell receptor (beta chain) and its context. Germline V gene data show CDR1 as LNHDA and CDR2 as SQIVND (reference sequence). The CDR3 covers 15 residues. After removal of 7 bases from V and 0 bases from J, the junction contained 8 bases not matched to a gene. The data were produced by immunoSEQ multiplex PCR, yet TCRdb's version contains in-frame clones alone and is incomplete. The repertoire has about 120,000 clones, about 85% of them found once; the top ten carry 11%. This entry comes from a study of blood T cell repertoires in COVID-19. Study-wide context: Material from acute and convalescent COVID-19 was sourced from the United States, Italy and Spain.

The chain employs TRBV19 and TRBJ1-1, with 7 bases matching TRBD1. The TCR comes from an elderly man with acute or convalescent COVID-19. Sequenced: peripheral blood. In DNA, the CDR3 is TGTGCCAGTACACCACAGGGGCCAATGAACACTGAAGCTTTCTTT. Translating it yields CASTPQGPMNTEAFF.